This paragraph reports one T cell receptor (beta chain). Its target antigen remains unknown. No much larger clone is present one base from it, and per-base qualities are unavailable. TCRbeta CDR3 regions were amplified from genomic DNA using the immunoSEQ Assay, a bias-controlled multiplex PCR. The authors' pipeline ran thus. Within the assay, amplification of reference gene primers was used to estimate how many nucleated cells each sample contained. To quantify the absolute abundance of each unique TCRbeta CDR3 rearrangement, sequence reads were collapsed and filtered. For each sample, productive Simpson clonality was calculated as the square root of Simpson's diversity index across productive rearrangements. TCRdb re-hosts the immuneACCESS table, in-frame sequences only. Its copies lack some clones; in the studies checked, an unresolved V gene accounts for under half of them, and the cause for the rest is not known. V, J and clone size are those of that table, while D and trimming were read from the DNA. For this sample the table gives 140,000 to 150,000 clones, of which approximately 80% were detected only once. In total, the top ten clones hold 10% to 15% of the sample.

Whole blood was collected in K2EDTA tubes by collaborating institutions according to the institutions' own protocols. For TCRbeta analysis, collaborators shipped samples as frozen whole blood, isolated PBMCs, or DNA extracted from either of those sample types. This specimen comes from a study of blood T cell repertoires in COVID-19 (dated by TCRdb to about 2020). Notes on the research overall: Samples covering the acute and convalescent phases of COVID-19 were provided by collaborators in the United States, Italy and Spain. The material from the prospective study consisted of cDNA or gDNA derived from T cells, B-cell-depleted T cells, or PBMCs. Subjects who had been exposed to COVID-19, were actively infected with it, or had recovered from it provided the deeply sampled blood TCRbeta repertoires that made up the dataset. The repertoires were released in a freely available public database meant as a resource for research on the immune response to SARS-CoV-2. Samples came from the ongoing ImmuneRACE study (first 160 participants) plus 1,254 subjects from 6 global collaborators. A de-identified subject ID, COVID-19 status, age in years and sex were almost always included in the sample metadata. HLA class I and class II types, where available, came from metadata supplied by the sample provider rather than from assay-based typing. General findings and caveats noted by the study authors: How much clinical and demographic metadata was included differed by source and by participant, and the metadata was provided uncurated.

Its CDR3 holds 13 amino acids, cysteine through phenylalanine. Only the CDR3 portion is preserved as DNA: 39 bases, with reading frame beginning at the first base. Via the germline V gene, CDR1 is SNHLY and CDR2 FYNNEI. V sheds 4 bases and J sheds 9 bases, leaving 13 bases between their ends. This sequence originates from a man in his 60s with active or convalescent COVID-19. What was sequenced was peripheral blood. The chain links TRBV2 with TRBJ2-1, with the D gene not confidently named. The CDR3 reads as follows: CASSGLRGVEQFF. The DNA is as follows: TGTGCCAGCAGTGGCCTCCGAGGCGTTGAGCAGTTCTTC.